The rows below give T cell receptor beta chains drawn from one sample of a study of T cell responses to AZD1222 COVID-19 vaccine. Produced via immunoSEQ multiplex PCR; TCRdb's table is partial and in-frame only. Counted here are approximately 130,000 clones, nearly 95% occurring once; the ten biggest clones make up 0.75% to 0.95%. Specimen: peripheral blood, collected on day 0 of AZD1222 vaccination. Receptor source: an adult in good health. Both conserved end residues are part of each CDR3. D genes are given only for firm matches. Not every row has a clone size; where given, it reads once, few, many or a size class.

CDR3nt: TGTGCCAGCAGCCAGCTGCAAGAGACCCAGTACTTC; CDR3aa: CASSQLQETQYF; d_gene: .; v_gene: TRBV3-1/TRBV3-2; abundance: .; j_gene: TRBJ2-5
CDR3nt: TGTGCCAGCAGCGTAGCAGACGCGGAGGGCAATGGCTACACCTTC; CDR3aa: CASSVADAEGNGYTF; d_gene: .; v_gene: TRBV9; abundance: once; j_gene: TRBJ1-2
CDR3nt: TGTGCCAGCAGCTTTAGGGGGGAACAAGCCAAAAACATTCAGTACTTC; CDR3aa: CASSFRGEQAKNIQYF; d_gene: .; v_gene: TRBV7-9; abundance: .; j_gene: TRBJ2-4
CDR3nt: TGTGCCTGGGATGTCGGGTGGGAGACCCAGTACTTC; CDR3aa: CAWDVGWETQYF; d_gene: .; v_gene: TRBV30; abundance: .; j_gene: TRBJ2-5
CDR3nt: TGCGCCAGCAGCTTATCAGTCAATTCTGGTGAAAAACTGTTTTTT; CDR3aa: CASSLSVNSGEKLFF; d_gene: .; v_gene: TRBV5-1; abundance: once; j_gene: TRBJ1-4
CDR3nt: TGTGCCAGCAGCGCCGGGACAGGGGGCTGGGAGACCCAGTACTTC; CDR3aa: CASSAGTGGWETQYF; d_gene: TRBD1; v_gene: TRBV11-2; abundance: .; j_gene: TRBJ2-5
CDR3nt: TGTGCCAGCAGCTTGGAGCCCAGAAATAGCAATCAGCCCCAGCATTTT; CDR3aa: CASSLEPRNSNQPQHF; d_gene: .; v_gene: TRBV5-5; abundance: .; j_gene: TRBJ1-5
CDR3nt: TGTGCCAGCTCACGCACCGGGACTAGCGGCCCCTACGAGCAGTACTTC; CDR3aa: CASSRTGTSGPYEQYF; d_gene: TRBD2; v_gene: TRBV18; abundance: .; j_gene: TRBJ2-7
CDR3nt: TGCGCCAGCAGCTCCGGACAGGGAATATTGTACTATGGCTACACCTTC; CDR3aa: CASSSGQGILYYGYTF; d_gene: TRBD1; v_gene: TRBV5-1; abundance: .; j_gene: TRBJ1-2
CDR3nt: TGTGCCAGCAGGAGGACAGGGAACTCTGGAAACACCATATATTTT; CDR3aa: CASRRTGNSGNTIYF; d_gene: TRBD1; v_gene: TRBV27; abundance: .; j_gene: TRBJ1-3
CDR3nt: TGTGCCAGCAGCTTCCTACAAGGGTTGAGCACTGAAGCTTTCTTT; CDR3aa: CASSFLQGLSTEAFF; d_gene: .; v_gene: TRBV5-6; abundance: .; j_gene: TRBJ1-1
CDR3nt: TGTGCCAGCAGCTTAGCGGGAGGCGGGGGGTCCTACAATGAGCAGTTCTTC; CDR3aa: CASSLAGGGGSYNEQFF; d_gene: TRBD2; v_gene: TRBV7-9; abundance: .; j_gene: TRBJ2-1
CDR3nt: TGTGCCAGCAGCCAACTCGGTCCAGGGGGCTGGAACACTGAAGCTTTCTTT; CDR3aa: CASSQLGPGGWNTEAFF; d_gene: TRBD1; v_gene: TRBV3-1/TRBV3-2; abundance: .; j_gene: TRBJ1-1
CDR3nt: TGTGCCAGCAGCCCCCGGCTGTATGGTCACACCATATATTTT; CDR3aa: CASSPRLYGHTIYF; d_gene: .; v_gene: TRBV14; abundance: .; j_gene: TRBJ1-3
CDR3nt: TGTGCCAGCAGCTTAGGACAGTTTTACGAGCAGTACTTC; CDR3aa: CASSLGQFYEQYF; d_gene: .; v_gene: TRBV5-4; abundance: .; j_gene: TRBJ2-7
CDR3nt: TGTGCCAGCAGCGCAGGGGCACAGGGTAATGAAAAACTGTTTTTT; CDR3aa: CASSAGAQGNEKLFF; d_gene: .; v_gene: TRBV9; abundance: .; j_gene: TRBJ1-4
CDR3nt: TGCGCCAGCAGCCAGGGGACCTTGAGTGAGCTGTTTTTT; CDR3aa: CASSQGTLSELFF; d_gene: .; v_gene: TRBV4-1; abundance: .; j_gene: TRBJ2-2
CDR3nt: TGTGCCAGCAGTAAATCGCGTACGGAGAGGCAGTACTTC; CDR3aa: CASSKSRTERQYF; d_gene: .; v_gene: TRBV6-5; abundance: .; j_gene: TRBJ2-7
CDR3nt: TGTGCCAGTAGTCCCGGGACAGGGTCCACTGAAGCTTTCTTT; CDR3aa: CASSPGTGSTEAFF; d_gene: TRBD1; v_gene: TRBV19; abundance: once; j_gene: TRBJ1-1
CDR3nt: TGTGCCATCAGTGGAGGGTGGGAGGCCTCCTACGAGCAGTACTTC; CDR3aa: CAISGGWEASYEQYF; d_gene: .; v_gene: TRBV10-3; abundance: .; j_gene: TRBJ2-7
CDR3nt: TGTGCCAGCAGCCAAGTTGGAGGGGACAGGGCTGGCTACACCTTC; CDR3aa: CASSQVGGDRAGYTF; d_gene: TRBD1; v_gene: TRBV4-2; abundance: .; j_gene: TRBJ1-2
CDR3nt: TGTGCCATCAGTGAGTCGTCAGGGGGCGAGCGGACTGAAGCTTTCTTT; CDR3aa: CAISESSGGERTEAFF; d_gene: TRBD1; v_gene: TRBV10-3; abundance: .; j_gene: TRBJ1-1
CDR3nt: TGTGCCAGCAGATCGGGCCCTGAAGCTTTCTTT; CDR3aa: CASRSGPEAFF; d_gene: .; v_gene: TRBV7-9; abundance: once; j_gene: TRBJ1-1
CDR3nt: TGTGCCAGTCAAACTGCGGGCCTAACGGGCGGGGAGCTGTTTTTT; CDR3aa: CASQTAGLTGGELFF; d_gene: .; v_gene: TRBV19; abundance: few; j_gene: TRBJ2-2
CDR3nt: TGTGCCACCAGCCACGGGACAGGGGGGTATGGCTACACCTTC; CDR3aa: CATSHGTGGYGYTF; d_gene: TRBD1; v_gene: TRBV15; abundance: .; j_gene: TRBJ1-2
CDR3nt: TGTGCCAGCAGCTTAGTTCGAATGAACACTGAAGCTTTCTTT; CDR3aa: CASSLVRMNTEAFF; d_gene: .; v_gene: TRBV11-2; abundance: .; j_gene: TRBJ1-1
CDR3nt: TGTGCCAGCACCTTGTTAGGGGTAGATCAGCCCCAGCATTTT; CDR3aa: CASTLLGVDQPQHF; d_gene: .; v_gene: TRBV6-5; abundance: .; j_gene: TRBJ1-5
CDR3nt: TGTGCCAGCAGCTTAGGTGTCGGGCAAGAGACCCAGTACTTC; CDR3aa: CASSLGVGQETQYF; d_gene: .; v_gene: TRBV11-3; abundance: .; j_gene: TRBJ2-5
CDR3nt: TGTGCCAGCAGTTTCGAGAATGAGCAGTTCTTC; CDR3aa: CASSFENEQFF; d_gene: .; v_gene: TRBV2; abundance: .; j_gene: TRBJ2-1
CDR3nt: TGTGCCAGCAGTTCTGGAGGGGTTTCGTACACTGAAGCTTTCTTT; CDR3aa: CASSSGGVSYTEAFF; d_gene: .; v_gene: TRBV27; abundance: .; j_gene: TRBJ1-1
CDR3nt: TGTGCCAGCAGCCGGGACATCTCGTGGGACATTCAGTACTTC; CDR3aa: CASSRDISWDIQYF; d_gene: .; v_gene: TRBV11-2; abundance: .; j_gene: TRBJ2-4
CDR3nt: TGTGCCAGCAGCCAAGAGAGAGGGGGGACCCATTCACCCCTCCACTTT; CDR3aa: CASSQERGGTHSPLHF; d_gene: .; v_gene: TRBV4-2; abundance: .; j_gene: TRBJ1-6
CDR3nt: TGTGCCAGCAGCCCCCTAGCGGGGGGGGAAGAGACCCAGTACTTC; CDR3aa: CASSPLAGGEETQYF; d_gene: TRBD2; v_gene: TRBV3-1/TRBV3-2; abundance: .; j_gene: TRBJ2-5